Listed below are T cell receptor beta chains from one sample, sequenced in a study of Ad26.COV2.S vaccination and SARS-CoV-2 variants. Sequenced by immunoSEQ multiplex PCR; TCRdb stores in-frame clones only, minus some. The sample has 300,000 to 350,000 clones, around 81% seen once. Sequencing was performed on peripheral blood, taken in a trial of Ad26.COV2.S vaccine versus placebo. The receptors stem from a person aged 18-65 years who received the Ad26.COV2.S COVID-19 vaccine or a placebo. Both conserved end residues are part of each CDR3. D genes are given only for firm matches. Size tells how often a clone was seen (once, few, many) or the class of an expanded clone, and some rows leave it out.

J gene: TRBJ1-4; D gene: .; V gene: TRBV4-1; clone size: .; CDR3 DNA: TGCGCCAGCAGCCAAGACAGCCGGACTAATGAAAAACTGTTTTTT; CDR3 protein: CASSQDSRTNEKLFF
J gene: TRBJ2-5; D gene: .; V gene: TRBV7-8; clone size: .; CDR3 DNA: TGTGCCAGCAGCCAGTGGCCCAGGGACCTGGGAGAGACCCAGTACTTC; CDR3 protein: CASSQWPRDLGETQYF
J gene: TRBJ1-1; D gene: .; V gene: TRBV5-6; clone size: few; CDR3 DNA: TGTGCCAGCAGCTTTGGCGGGGTGAACACTGAAGCTTTCTTT; CDR3 protein: CASSFGGVNTEAFF
J gene: TRBJ1-4; D gene: TRBD1; V gene: TRBV15; clone size: once; CDR3 DNA: TGTGCCACCAGCGTGGACAGGGGGCGCTTAGGTGAAAAACTGTTTTTT; CDR3 protein: CATSVDRGRLGEKLFF
J gene: TRBJ2-7; D gene: .; V gene: TRBV5-5; clone size: .; CDR3 DNA: TGTGCCAGCAGCTCGTACAATCGGGACCGATCCTACGAGCAGTACTTC; CDR3 protein: CASSSYNRDRSYEQYF
J gene: TRBJ2-2; D gene: TRBD1; V gene: TRBV27; clone size: .; CDR3 DNA: TGTGCCAGCAGTTCAAACAGGGGGACCGGGGAGCTGTTTTTT; CDR3 protein: CASSSNRGTGELFF
J gene: TRBJ1-2; D gene: .; V gene: TRBV21-1; clone size: .; CDR3 DNA: TGTGCCAGCAGCAAAAAGGGACCTCGATCTATTGGCTACACCTTC; CDR3 protein: CASSKKGPRSIGYTF
J gene: TRBJ1-2; D gene: .; V gene: TRBV30; clone size: .; CDR3 DNA: TGTGCCAAAAAGCGGGCTGGAGATGGCTACACCTTC; CDR3 protein: CAKKRAGDGYTF
J gene: TRBJ2-7; D gene: TRBD2; V gene: TRBV28; clone size: .; CDR3 DNA: TGTGCCAGCAGTATACTAGCGGGGCCATCCTACGAGCAGTACTTC; CDR3 protein: CASSILAGPSYEQYF
J gene: TRBJ2-5; D gene: TRBD1; V gene: TRBV18; clone size: .; CDR3 DNA: TGTGCCAGCTCACCCCCGACAGGGGGCAAGGAGACCCAGTACTTC; CDR3 protein: CASSPPTGGKETQYF
J gene: TRBJ1-2; D gene: TRBD1; V gene: TRBV29-1; clone size: .; CDR3 DNA: TGCAGCGTTCAGGGGGCGCGGGGCTACACCTTC; CDR3 protein: CSVQGARGYTF
J gene: TRBJ2-3; D gene: .; V gene: TRBV28; clone size: .; CDR3 DNA: TGTGCCAGCAGCCGTACAGATACGCAGTATTTT; CDR3 protein: CASSRTDTQYF
J gene: TRBJ1-4; D gene: TRBD1; V gene: TRBV12-3/TRBV12-4; clone size: .; CDR3 DNA: TGTGCCAGTCACAGGGGGCCACATGAAAAACTGTTTTTT; CDR3 protein: CASHRGPHEKLFF
J gene: TRBJ2-2; D gene: .; V gene: TRBV28; clone size: .; CDR3 DNA: TGTGCCAGCACAACCCCGGGAATAGCGGAGCTGTTTTTT; CDR3 protein: CASTTPGIAELFF
J gene: TRBJ2-2; D gene: TRBD1; V gene: TRBV5-1; clone size: .; CDR3 DNA: TGCGCCAGCAGTCGGGCCGGGACAGGGAACACCGGGGAGCTGTTTTTT; CDR3 protein: CASSRAGTGNTGELFF
J gene: TRBJ1-1; D gene: TRBD1; V gene: TRBV29-1; clone size: .; CDR3 DNA: TGCAGCGCCCATTCCCCGGGACAGGGGGCGATTGAAGCTTTCTTT; CDR3 protein: CSAHSPGQGAIEAFF
J gene: TRBJ1-3; D gene: TRBD1; V gene: TRBV5-5; clone size: .; CDR3 DNA: TGTGCCAGCAGCTTGTTAGGTGAGGGGGCGCGAAGGAACACCATATATTTT; CDR3 protein: CASSLLGEGARRNTIYF
J gene: TRBJ2-3; D gene: TRBD2; V gene: TRBV3-1/TRBV3-2; clone size: .; CDR3 DNA: TGTGCCAGCAGGCTAGCGGGGGGGAGCACAGATACGCAGTATTTT; CDR3 protein: CASRLAGGSTDTQYF
J gene: TRBJ2-1; D gene: .; V gene: TRBV10-3; clone size: .; CDR3 DNA: TGTGCCATCAGTAACAGGGAATCCTACAATGAGCAGTTCTTC; CDR3 protein: CAISNRESYNEQFF
J gene: TRBJ1-2; D gene: .; V gene: TRBV6-1; clone size: .; CDR3 DNA: TGTGCCAGCAGTGAAGGGGCACTCTATGGCTACACCTTC; CDR3 protein: CASSEGALYGYTF
J gene: TRBJ2-7; D gene: .; V gene: TRBV28; clone size: .; CDR3 DNA: TGTGCCAGCAGTTTAGATGGGCAGGGGCGAGACGAGCAGTACTTC; CDR3 protein: CASSLDGQGRDEQYF
J gene: TRBJ2-1; D gene: TRBD2; V gene: TRBV5-1; clone size: few; CDR3 DNA: TGCGCCAGCAGCGGGATAGCGGGGGTCGTCAGGGAGCAGTTCTTC; CDR3 protein: CASSGIAGVVREQFF
J gene: TRBJ1-5; D gene: .; V gene: TRBV5-6; clone size: .; CDR3 DNA: TGTGCCAGCAGCTTGACTGGCAGGGGTAATCAGCCCCAGCATTTT; CDR3 protein: CASSLTGRGNQPQHF
J gene: TRBJ1-2; D gene: TRBD1; V gene: TRBV28; clone size: .; CDR3 DNA: TGTGCCAGCAGTTCCCCGGCCGGGACAGGGGTGCTCGGCTACACCTTC; CDR3 protein: CASSSPAGTGVLGYTF
J gene: TRBJ1-4; D gene: TRBD1; V gene: TRBV13; clone size: .; CDR3 DNA: TGTGCCAGCAGCTATGGGGTTACCAGGGGGACTAATGAAAAACTGTTTTTT; CDR3 protein: CASSYGVTRGTNEKLFF
J gene: TRBJ2-3; D gene: TRBD2; V gene: TRBV7-2; clone size: once; CDR3 DNA: TGTGCCAGCAGCCGCGGGGGGGGAGATACGCAGTATTTT; CDR3 protein: CASSRGGGDTQYF
J gene: TRBJ1-1; D gene: .; V gene: TRBV11-1; clone size: .; CDR3 DNA: TGTGCCAGCAGATCCGGACAGACCGATCTCCCTGAAGCTTTCTTT; CDR3 protein: CASRSGQTDLPEAFF
J gene: TRBJ1-3; D gene: TRBD1; V gene: TRBV28; clone size: once; CDR3 DNA: TGTGCCAGCAGTGCAGGGGGCGTTGGAAACACCATATATTTT; CDR3 protein: CASSAGGVGNTIYF
J gene: TRBJ2-1; D gene: TRBD2; V gene: TRBV30; clone size: .; CDR3 DNA: TGTGCCTGCCTACTAGCGGGGATTCATGAGCAGTTCTTC; CDR3 protein: CACLLAGIHEQFF
J gene: TRBJ1-5; D gene: TRBD1; V gene: TRBV11-3; clone size: .; CDR3 DNA: TGTGCCAGCAGCTACCCGACAGGGGCCTATAGCAATCAGCCCCAGCATTTT; CDR3 protein: CASSYPTGAYSNQPQHF
J gene: TRBJ2-1; D gene: TRBD2; V gene: TRBV19; clone size: .; CDR3 DNA: TGTGCCAGTACTCCGACTAGCGGGGGGCACAATGAGCAGTTCTTC; CDR3 protein: CASTPTSGGHNEQFF
J gene: TRBJ2-7; D gene: .; V gene: TRBV29-1; clone size: .; CDR3 DNA: TGCAGCGTTGGCCAGGGCAACGAGCAGTACTTC; CDR3 protein: CSVGQGNEQYF
J gene: TRBJ2-7; D gene: .; V gene: TRBV28; clone size: .; CDR3 DNA: TGTGCCAGCAGTTCCCACACAGGGATCGAGCAGTACTTC; CDR3 protein: CASSSHTGIEQYF
J gene: TRBJ2-3; D gene: .; V gene: TRBV9; clone size: .; CDR3 DNA: TGTGCCAGCAGCGTAGCAGGCGGGGGCTCACTGGATACGCAGTATTTT; CDR3 protein: CASSVAGGGSLDTQYF
J gene: TRBJ2-7; D gene: .; V gene: TRBV7-8; clone size: few; CDR3 DNA: TGTGCCAGCAGCCTAGATTCGGGGAGGACCCACGAGCAGTACTTC; CDR3 protein: CASSLDSGRTHEQYF
J gene: TRBJ1-2; D gene: .; V gene: TRBV12-3/TRBV12-4; clone size: .; CDR3 DNA: TGTGCCAGCAGCCTAGCCAATAACTATGGCTACACCTTC; CDR3 protein: CASSLANNYGYTF
J gene: TRBJ2-3; D gene: TRBD2; V gene: TRBV18; clone size: .; CDR3 DNA: TGTGCCAGCTCAGATACCCCAGGACTAGCGGGGGAGCGCGATACGCAGTATTTT; CDR3 protein: CASSDTPGLAGERDTQYF
J gene: TRBJ1-2; D gene: .; V gene: TRBV7-6; clone size: once; CDR3 DNA: TGTGCCAGCAGCTCCAAACCACAGGGAGACTATGGCTACACCTTC; CDR3 protein: CASSSKPQGDYGYTF
J gene: TRBJ2-5; D gene: TRBD2; V gene: TRBV7-3; clone size: .; CDR3 DNA: TGTGCCAGCAGCACATACGGGGGGGAGACCCAGTACTTC; CDR3 protein: CASSTYGGETQYF
J gene: TRBJ1-1; D gene: .; V gene: TRBV5-1; clone size: .; CDR3 DNA: TGCGCCAGCAGCTTGGAACAGTCCTTTGTCGCTGAAGCTTTCTTT; CDR3 protein: CASSLEQSFVAEAFF